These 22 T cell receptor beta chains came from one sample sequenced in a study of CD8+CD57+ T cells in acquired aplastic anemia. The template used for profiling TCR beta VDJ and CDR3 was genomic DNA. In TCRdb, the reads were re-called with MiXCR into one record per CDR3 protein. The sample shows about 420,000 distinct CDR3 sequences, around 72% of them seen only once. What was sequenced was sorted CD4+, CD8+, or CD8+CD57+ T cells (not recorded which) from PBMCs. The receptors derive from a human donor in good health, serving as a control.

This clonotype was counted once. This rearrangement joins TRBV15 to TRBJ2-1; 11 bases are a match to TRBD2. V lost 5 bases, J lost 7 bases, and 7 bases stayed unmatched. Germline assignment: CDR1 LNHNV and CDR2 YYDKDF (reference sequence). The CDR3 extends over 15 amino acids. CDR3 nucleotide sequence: TGTGCCACCAGCCCAGCTAGCGGGGGGTGGAATGAGCAGTTCTTC. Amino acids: CATSPASGGWNEQFF.

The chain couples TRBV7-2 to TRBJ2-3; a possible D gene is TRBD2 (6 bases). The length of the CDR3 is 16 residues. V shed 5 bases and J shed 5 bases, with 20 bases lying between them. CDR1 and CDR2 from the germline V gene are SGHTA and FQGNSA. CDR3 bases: TGTGCCAGCAGCGTCGGAGCCAGCGGGTATATAGATACGCAGTATTTT. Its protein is CASSVGASGYIDTQYF.

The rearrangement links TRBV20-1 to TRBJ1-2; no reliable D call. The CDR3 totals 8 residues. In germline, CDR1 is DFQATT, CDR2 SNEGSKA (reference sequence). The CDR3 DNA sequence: TGCAGCCCCAATGGCTACACCTTC. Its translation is CSPNGYTF.

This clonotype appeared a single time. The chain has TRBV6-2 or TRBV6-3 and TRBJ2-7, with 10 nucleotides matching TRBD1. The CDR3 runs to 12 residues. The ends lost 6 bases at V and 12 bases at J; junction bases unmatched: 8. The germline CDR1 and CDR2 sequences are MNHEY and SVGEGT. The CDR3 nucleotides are TGTGCCAGCAGGCGGGACAGGGGCGTTCTGTACTTC. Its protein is CASRRDRGVLYF.

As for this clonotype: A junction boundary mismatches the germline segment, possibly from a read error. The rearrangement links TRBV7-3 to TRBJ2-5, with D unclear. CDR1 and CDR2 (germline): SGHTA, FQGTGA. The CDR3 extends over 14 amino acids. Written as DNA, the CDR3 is TGTGCCAGCAGCTTAAAATCCCCAAGAGAGGCCCACCCCTTC. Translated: CASSLKSPREAHPF.

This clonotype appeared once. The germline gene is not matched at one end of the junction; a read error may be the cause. The CDR3 bases are TGTGCCAGCAGCGTTCAGTTTTCTGAAAACACGATATTT. It specifies CASSVQFSENTIF. The J gene is TRBJ1-5, the V gene TRBV7-8, with D unclear. The CDR3 runs to 13 residues. Per the germline V gene, CDR1 is SGHVS and CDR2 is FQNEAQ.

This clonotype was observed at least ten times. The CDR3 region has the DNA TGTGCCTGGGGCCGGGACAGGCAGAACTATGGCTACACCTTC. Translating it yields CAWGRDRQNYGYTF. The chain employs TRBV30 and TRBJ1-2; TRBD1 agrees at 8 bases. The V and J ends lost 5 bases and 2 bases, in that order; junction bases with no gene match: 7. In germline, CDR1 is GTSNPN, CDR2 SVGIG (reference sequence). CDR3 length: 14 amino acids.

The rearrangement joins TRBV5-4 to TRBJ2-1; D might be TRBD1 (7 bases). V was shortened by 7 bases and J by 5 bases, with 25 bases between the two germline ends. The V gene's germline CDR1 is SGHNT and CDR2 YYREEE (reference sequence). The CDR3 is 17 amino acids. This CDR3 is CASGRGRGARKHNEQFF. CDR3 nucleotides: TGTGCCAGCGGGCGTGGCAGGGGGGCTCGGAAACACAATGAGCAGTTCTTC.

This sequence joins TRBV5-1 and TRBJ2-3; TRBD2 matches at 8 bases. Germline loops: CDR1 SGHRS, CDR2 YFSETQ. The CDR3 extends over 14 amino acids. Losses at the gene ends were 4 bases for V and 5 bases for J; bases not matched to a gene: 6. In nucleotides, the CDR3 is TGCGCCAGCAGCCCGGGGGGGGAGAAAGATACGCAGTATTTT. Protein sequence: CASSPGGEKDTQYF.

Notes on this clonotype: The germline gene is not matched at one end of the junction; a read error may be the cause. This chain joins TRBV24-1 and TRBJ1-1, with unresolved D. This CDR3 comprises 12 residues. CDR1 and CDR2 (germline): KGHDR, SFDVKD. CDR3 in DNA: TGTGCCACCAGTGTCAGTCGAAAGGCCGCTTACTTT. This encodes CATSVSRKAAYF.

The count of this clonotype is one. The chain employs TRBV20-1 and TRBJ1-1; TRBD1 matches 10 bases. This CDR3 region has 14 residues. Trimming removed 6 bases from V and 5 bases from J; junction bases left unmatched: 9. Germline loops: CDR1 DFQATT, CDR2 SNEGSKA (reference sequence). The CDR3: CSAGRTGGETEAFF. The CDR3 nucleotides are TGCAGTGCCGGCCGGACAGGGGGGGAAACTGAAGCTTTCTTT.

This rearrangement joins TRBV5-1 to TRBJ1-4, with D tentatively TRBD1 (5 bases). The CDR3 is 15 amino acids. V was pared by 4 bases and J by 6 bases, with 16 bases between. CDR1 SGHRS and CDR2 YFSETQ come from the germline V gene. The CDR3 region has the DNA TGCGCCAGCAGCAGGGAGGGGCAGAAACATGAAAAACTGTTTTTT. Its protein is CASSREGQKHEKLFF. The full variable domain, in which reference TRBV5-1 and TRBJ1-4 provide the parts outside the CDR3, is KAGVTQTPRYLIKTRGQQVTLSCSPISGHRSVSWYQQTPGQGLQFLFEYFSETQRNKGNFPGRFSGRQFSNSRSEMNVSTLELGDSALYLCASSREGQKHEKLFFGSGTQLSVL.

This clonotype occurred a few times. Here the CDR3 DNA reads TGTGCCAGCAGCCGGACCGAGGAGCAGTACTTC. This translates into CASSRTEEQYF. This chain joins TRBV7-9 and TRBJ2-7; D ambiguous. V was trimmed by 5 bases and J by 7 bases, leaving 9 bases between them. Germline CDR1 SEHNR, CDR2 FQNEAQ (reference sequence). This CDR3 has 11 residues.

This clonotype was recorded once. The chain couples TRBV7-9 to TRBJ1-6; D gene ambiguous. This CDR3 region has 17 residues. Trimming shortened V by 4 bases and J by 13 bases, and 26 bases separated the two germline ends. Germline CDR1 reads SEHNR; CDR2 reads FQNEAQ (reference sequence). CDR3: CASSSGGSKRHSSPLHF. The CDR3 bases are TGTGCCAGCAGCTCCGGTGGATCCAAGAGACACAGTTCTCCCCTCCACTTT.

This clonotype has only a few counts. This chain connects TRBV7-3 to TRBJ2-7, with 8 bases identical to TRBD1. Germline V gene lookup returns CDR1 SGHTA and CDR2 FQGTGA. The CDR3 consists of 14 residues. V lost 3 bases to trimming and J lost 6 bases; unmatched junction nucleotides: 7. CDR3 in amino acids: CASSFTDRGGEQYF. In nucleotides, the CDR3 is TGTGCCAGCAGCTTTACTGACAGGGGCGGCGAGCAGTACTTC.

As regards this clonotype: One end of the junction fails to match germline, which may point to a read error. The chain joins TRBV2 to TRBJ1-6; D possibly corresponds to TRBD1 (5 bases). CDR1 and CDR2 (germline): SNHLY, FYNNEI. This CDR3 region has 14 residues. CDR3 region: CASRKDRITGALLF. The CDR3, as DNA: TGTGCCAGCAGGAAGGACCGGATCACCGGGGCGCTGCTTTTT.

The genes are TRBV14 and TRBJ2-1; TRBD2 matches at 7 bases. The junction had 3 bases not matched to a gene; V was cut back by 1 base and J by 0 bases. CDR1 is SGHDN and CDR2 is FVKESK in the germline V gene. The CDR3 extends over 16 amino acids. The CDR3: CASSQVGGGSYNEQFF. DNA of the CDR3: TGTGCCAGCAGCCAAGTAGGCGGGGGCTCCTACAATGAGCAGTTCTTC.

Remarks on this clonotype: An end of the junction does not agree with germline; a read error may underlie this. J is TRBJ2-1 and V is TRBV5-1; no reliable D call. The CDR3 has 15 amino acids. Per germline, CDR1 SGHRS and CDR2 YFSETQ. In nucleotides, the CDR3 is TGTGCCAGCAGCTTGATCGGACGCGCGATCTCTGAGCAGTTCTTC. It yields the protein CASSLIGRAISEQFF. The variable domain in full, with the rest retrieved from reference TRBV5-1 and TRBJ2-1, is KAGVTQTPRYLIKTRGQQVTLSCSPISGHRSVSWYQQTPGQGLQFLFEYFSETQRNKGNFPGRFSGRQFSNSRSEMNVSTLELGDSALYLCASSLIGRAISEQFFGPGTRLTVL.

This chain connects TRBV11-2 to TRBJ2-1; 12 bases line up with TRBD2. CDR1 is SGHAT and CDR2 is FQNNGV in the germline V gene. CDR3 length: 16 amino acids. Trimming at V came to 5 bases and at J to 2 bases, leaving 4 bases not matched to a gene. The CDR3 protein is CASSKLAGGAYNEQFF. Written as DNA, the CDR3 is TGTGCCAGCAGCAAACTAGCGGGGGGCGCCTACAATGAGCAGTTCTTC.

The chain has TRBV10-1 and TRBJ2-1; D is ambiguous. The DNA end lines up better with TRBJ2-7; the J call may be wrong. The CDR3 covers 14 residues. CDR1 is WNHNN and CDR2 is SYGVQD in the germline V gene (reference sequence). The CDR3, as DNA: TGCGCCAGCAGTGATGGGATTACCGGCGATGAGCAGTACTTC. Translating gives CASSDGITGDEQYF.

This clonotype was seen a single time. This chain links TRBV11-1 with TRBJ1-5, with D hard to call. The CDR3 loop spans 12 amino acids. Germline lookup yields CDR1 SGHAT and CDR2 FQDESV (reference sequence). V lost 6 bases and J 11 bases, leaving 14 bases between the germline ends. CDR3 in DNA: TGTGCCAGCAGTGTACGGATCCACACCCAGCATTTT. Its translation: CASSVRIHTQHF.

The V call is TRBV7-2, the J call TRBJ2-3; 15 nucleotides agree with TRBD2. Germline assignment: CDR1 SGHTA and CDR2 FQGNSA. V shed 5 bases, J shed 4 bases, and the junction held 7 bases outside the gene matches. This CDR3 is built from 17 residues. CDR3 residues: CASSPGLAGGIADTQYF. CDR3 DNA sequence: TGTGCCAGCAGCCCCGGACTAGCGGGGGGGATCGCAGATACGCAGTATTTT. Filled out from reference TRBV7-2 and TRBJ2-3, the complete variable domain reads GAGVSQSPSNKVTEKGKDVELRCDPISGHTALYWYRQSLGQGLEFLIYFQGNSAPDKSGLPSDRFSAERTGGSVSTLTIQRTQQEDSAVYLCASSPGLAGGIADTQYFGPGTRLTVL.